These 21 T cell receptor beta chains were sequenced from one sample in a study of tumor T cells in aggressive B-cell lymphoma. Method: immunoSEQ multiplex PCR; TCRdb's copy keeps in-frame clones and lacks some. The profile covers 500 or so clones, with roughly nine tenths appearing a single time and over 9% taken by the ten largest. Sequencing was done on a sample of tumor tissue. Every receptor here comes from an adult with diffuse large B cell lymphoma.

The chain couples TRBV7-6 to TRBJ2-7; TRBD1 matches 7 bases. With 5 bases clipped from V and 3 bases from J, the junction kept 13 bases outside the gene matches. Germline values: CDR1 SGHVS, CDR2 FNYEAQ. CDR3 length equals 16 residues. CDR3 in DNA: TGTGCCAGCAGCCCGAAGACTACAGGGGAGAACTACGAGCAGTACTTC. This sequence encodes CASSPKTTGENYEQYF.

This sequence joins TRBV7-2 and TRBJ2-3, with a possible D match to TRBD2 (7 bases). The CDR3 covers 17 residues. Trimming took 1 base from V and 0 from J, leaving 14 bases between them. Germline lookup yields CDR1 SGHTA and CDR2 FQGNSA. The CDR3 region has the DNA TGTGCCAGCAGCTTAGTCTGGGGGGGCCGGAGCACAGATACGCAGTATTTT. It encodes CASSLVWGGRSTDTQYF.

The chain couples TRBV19 to TRBJ1-1, with TRBD1 identical over 7 bases. CDR1 is LNHDA and CDR2 is SQIVND in the germline V gene (reference sequence). This CDR3 spans 14 amino acids. Trimming removed 6 bases from V and 7 bases from J; junction bases left unmatched: 11. The CDR3 coding sequence is TGTGCCAGTAGAAGGTGGCAGGGGGATAGTGAAGCTTTCTTT. Protein product: CASRRWQGDSEAFF.

The J gene is TRBJ2-3, the V gene TRBV4-3; D not certain. This CDR3 has 14 residues. Germline V gives CDR1 LGHNA, CDR2 YSLEER. Trimming pared 4 bases from V and 1 base from J, leaving 9 bases between. The CDR3 here is CASSLTAGTDTQYF. Here the CDR3 DNA reads TGCGCCAGCAGCCTAACCGCGGGCACAGATACGCAGTATTTT.

The CDR3 bases are TGTGCCAGTAGTATGTCGGGAAATGAGCAGTTCTTC. Its protein product is CASSMSGNEQFF. This sequence joins TRBV19 and TRBJ2-1, with a tentative D call TRBD2 (5 bases). The CDR3 loop spans 12 amino acids. Germline CDR1 LNHDA, CDR2 SQIVND (reference sequence). V lost 3 bases and J lost 7, with 7 bases in between.

This clone was recorded only once. The chain links TRBV30 to TRBJ1-6, with 7 bases fitting TRBD1. V gave up 2 bases and J gave up 10 bases; unmatched junction bases: 8. The V gene's germline CDR1 is GTSNPN and CDR2 SVGIG (reference sequence). The CDR3 loop spans 14 amino acids. CDR3 sequence reads: CAWSFRQGRSPLHF. The CDR3, as DNA: TGTGCCTGGAGTTTTCGACAGGGCAGGTCACCCCTCCACTTT.

The rearrangement joins TRBV4-3 to TRBJ2-1, with 10 bases lining up with TRBD1. The ends lost 1 base at V and 7 bases at J; junction bases unmatched: 4. Germline V gives CDR1 LGHNA, CDR2 YSLEER. This CDR3 region has 15 residues. Written as DNA, the CDR3 is TGCGCCAGCAGCCAAGGGACAGGGGGGTTTAATGAGCAGTTCTTC. Its translation is CASSQGTGGFNEQFF.

This clone was seen only once. The chain has TRBV14 and TRBJ1-1; perhaps TRBD1 as D (6 bases). The germline V gene encodes CDR1 SGHDN and CDR2 FVKESK. The CDR3 is made up of 14 amino acids. V lost 5 bases to trimming and J lost 4 bases, with 14 bases between them. CDR3 sequence: CASSSQGWATEAFF. Written as DNA, the CDR3 is TGTGCCAGCAGCTCACAGGGATGGGCCACTGAAGCTTTCTTT.

As for this clone: One end of the junction does not line up with germline, which may come from a read error. The rearrangement uses TRBV9 and TRBJ2-7, with 11 bases aligning to TRBD2. The germline CDR1 and CDR2 sequences are SGDLS and YYNGEE. The CDR3 is made up of 16 amino acids. CDR3 region: CASSAAPGLAAYEQYF. Written as DNA, the CDR3 is TGTGCCAGCAGCGCCGCTCCGGGACTAGCGGCCTACGAGCAGTATTTC.

In nucleotides, the CDR3 is TGCGCCAGCAGCCAAGATCGGTCCAGGGTCTATGGCTACACCTTC. Its translation is CASSQDRSRVYGYTF. The gene calls are TRBV4-1 and TRBJ1-2, with a tentative D call TRBD1 (5 bases). V dropped 0 bases and J dropped 4 bases, with 12 bases sitting between them. The CDR3 covers 15 residues. CDR1 and CDR2 from the germline V gene are MGHRA and YSYEKL.

The chain has TRBV7-2 and TRBJ1-1; 7 nucleotides match TRBD1. V was clipped by 2 bases and J by 4 bases; unmatched bases: 7. Germline CDR1 is SGHTA and CDR2 is FQGNSA. This CDR3 contains 15 residues. CDR3 residues: CASSLYRGSGTEAFF. CDR3 in DNA: TGTGCCAGCAGCTTATACAGGGGTTCGGGCACTGAAGCTTTCTTT.

The rearrangement links TRBV30 to TRBJ2-5; 9 bases are shared with TRBD2. Germline V gives CDR1 GTSNPN, CDR2 SVGIG (reference sequence). The CDR3 totals 17 residues. V was clipped by 4 bases and J by 5 bases; unmatched bases: 17. The CDR3 DNA sequence: TGTGCCTGGACTAACGTGGGTGGCGGGGGGGCCCGGGAGACCCAGTACTTC. The encoded protein is CAWTNVGGGGARETQYF.

The V and J genes are TRBV30 and TRBJ1-6, with TRBD1 identical over 10 bases. In germline, CDR1 is GTSNPN, CDR2 SVGIG (reference sequence). The CDR3 spans 16 residues. V lost 6 bases, J lost 1 base, and 6 bases stayed unmatched. CDR3 nucleotides: TGTGCCTGTTCCCGGACAGGGGGATCCTATAATTCACCCCTCCACTTT. Its protein is CACSRTGGSYNSPLHF.

The chain combines TRBV29-1 with TRBJ1-5; TRBD1 might be the D (5 bases). V lost 7 bases and J 0 bases, leaving 13 bases between the germline ends. This CDR3 region has 14 residues. Germline V gives CDR1 SQVTM, CDR2 ANQGSEA. In DNA form, the CDR3 reads TGCAGCGCTTTAACAGGAGATAGCAATCAGCCCCAGCATTTT. Its translation is CSALTGDSNQPQHF.

The rearrangement uses TRBV19 and TRBJ2-2; 8 bases are shared with TRBD2. With V trimmed by 10 bases and J by 0 bases, 4 bases remained unmatched. This CDR3 region has 14 residues. Looked up from germline, CDR1 is LNHDA and CDR2 is SQIVND (reference sequence). As DNA, the CDR3 is TGTGCCACCCCAGCGGGAGCGAACACCGGGGAGCTGTTTTTT. This gives the protein CATPAGANTGELFF.

This chain joins TRBV7-8 and TRBJ2-3; 11 bases are shared with TRBD2. V dropped 2 bases and J dropped 2; count of bases not matched to a gene: 6. Germline assignment: CDR1 SGHVS and CDR2 FQNEAQ. The CDR3 length is 17 residues. CDR3 sequence: CASSLLVAGGITDTQYF. The DNA for the CDR3 is TGTGCCAGCAGCTTATTGGTAGCGGGGGGGATCACAGATACGCAGTATTTT.

The chain's CDR3 is CASSQAGLRPGSYEQYF. In nucleotides, the CDR3 is TGCGCCAGCAGCCAAGCGGGACTACGGCCGGGGTCCTACGAGCAGTACTTC. This rearrangement joins TRBV4-1 to TRBJ2-7, with 7 positions matching TRBD2. This CDR3 contains 17 residues. V shed 1 base, J shed 1 base, and the junction held 10 bases outside the gene matches. The germline V gene encodes CDR1 MGHRA and CDR2 YSYEKL.

The genes are TRBV4-2 and TRBJ2-5, with 10 positions matching TRBD2. V gave up 0 bases and J gave up 2 bases; unmatched junction bases: 9. CDR1 LGHNA and CDR2 YNFKEQ come from the germline V gene. This CDR3 is 18 amino acids long. CDR3 sequence (DNA): TGTGCCAGCAGCCAAGAGCGACTAGCGGGCCAGATTCAAGAGACCCAGTACTTC. It encodes CASSQERLAGQIQETQYF.

The chain links TRBV5-4 to TRBJ2-5, with 13 bases lining up with TRBD2. Germline V gene data show CDR1 as SGHNT and CDR2 as YYREEE (reference sequence). J gave up 4 bases and V 4 bases, and 10 bases lay outside the gene matches. This CDR3 region has 17 residues. This CDR3 reads CASSPGTSGKSGETQYF. The CDR3 DNA follows: TGTGCCAGCAGCCCCGGGACTAGCGGGAAGAGCGGAGAGACCCAGTACTTC.

Worth noting for this clone: Other DNA sequences in the same sample also yield this CDR3. This rearrangement joins TRBV7-8 to TRBJ2-7; TRBD2 agrees at 7 bases. The germline gives CDR1 SGHVS, CDR2 FQNEAQ. The CDR3 length is 15 residues. After removal of 8 bases from V and 2 bases from J, the junction contained 12 bases not matched to a gene. In DNA, the CDR3 is TGTGCCAGCGGGACCTTAGCGGGTCTAACCTACGAGCAGTACTTC. Translated, it gives CASGTLAGLTYEQYF.

This rearrangement joins TRBV7-2 to TRBJ2-1; TRBD2 matches 13 bases. The CDR3 is 16 residues long. Germline values: CDR1 SGHTA, CDR2 FQGNSA. The trim removed 6 bases at V and 9 bases at J, leaving 11 bases unmatched. The CDR3 DNA sequence: TGTGCCAGCAGAAGTACTAGCGGGAGGGCCGGGGGTGAGCAGTTCTTC. This translates into CASRSTSGRAGGEQFF.